This T cell receptor (beta chain) was profiled in a study of beta chain features in type 1 diabetes. Study-wide results and caveats: Shorter TCRB CDR3s, moderately but significantly so, marked every one of the four CD4+ subsets in Type 1 diabetes patients.

Germline-derived CDR1 and CDR2 are SGDLS and YYNGEE. This CDR3 is built from 15 residues. Losses at the gene ends were 5 bases for V and 7 bases for J; bases not matched to a gene: 10. This clone has more than one count but fewer than ten. Its antigen is still unknown. Expressed TCRB transcripts got sequenced, as all isolated RNA was reverse transcribed. Sequencing was performed with immunoSEQ multiplex PCR; in TCRdb, only in-frame clones are kept and a portion is missing. The table shows roughly 340,000 clones, with around an eighth occurring only once. This rearrangement joins TRBV9 to TRBJ1-2; 11 positions match TRBD1. Sequencing used naive CD4+ T cells from blood. The source is a woman aged 18-29 years with type 1 diabetes. The CDR3 loop is CASRASGTGGLGYTF. DNA for the CDR3: TGTGCCAGCAGGGCCTCCGGGACAGGGGGTCTTGGCTACACCTTC.